These 19 T cell receptor beta chains were sequenced from one sample in a study of T cell repertoires in cytomegalovirus infection. Antigens of these TCRs are unknown. TCRdb processed the reads anew with MiXCR; each CDR3 protein has one entry. Among approximately 1,000,000 distinct CDR3 sequences listed, about a third were seen once. Here the sequenced sample was cultured CD8+ T cells from PBMCs, taken from culture after CMV antigen stimulation. The receptor source for this set is a human donor in good health (CMV status not recorded). Some clones in this sample may be carry-over from other donors' samples.

In the case of this clonotype: Possible read error: a much larger clone is one base away. This CDR3 is missing its conserved last phenylalanine or tryptophan, likely due to a read error. The V call is TRBV7-8, the J call TRBJ2-1; D possibly uses TRBD1 or TRBD2 (6 bases each). Trimming shortened V by 5 bases and J by 2 bases, and 16 bases separated the two germline ends. This CDR3 is built from 16 residues. CDR1 is SGHVS, CDR2 FQNEAQ, per germline. For the CDR3, the DNA is TGTGCCAGCAGCCCGCGGGACATGGGACCCTACAATGAGCAGTTCATC. Translated: CASSPRDMGPYNEQFI.

This clonotype occurred a few times. The chain carries TRBV4-2 and TRBJ2-1, with 9 bases lining up with TRBD2. Germline CDR1 is LGHNA and CDR2 is YNFKEQ. V lost 0 bases, J lost 5 bases, and 14 bases stayed unmatched. CDR3 length: 19 amino acids. In nucleotides, the CDR3 is TGTGCCAGCAGCCAAGACCCGAAGGCGGTAGCGGGGGAAGACAATGAGCAGTTCTTC. As protein: CASSQDPKAVAGEDNEQFF.

The chain couples TRBV2 to TRBJ2-1, with 7 bases matching TRBD1. Germline lookup yields CDR1 SNHLY and CDR2 FYNNEI. The trim removed 10 bases at V and 8 bases at J, leaving 20 bases unmatched. CDR3 length: 16 residues. The CDR3 is CATNHLDREYEDEQFF. The CDR3 DNA reads as TGTGCCACCAATCACTTAGACAGGGAATACGAGGATGAGCAGTTCTTC.

V and J are TRBV4-3 and TRBJ2-1; maybe TRBD1 (6 bases). V was clipped by 2 bases and J by 4 bases, with 12 bases between them. The germline CDR1 and CDR2 sequences are LGHNA and YSLEER. This CDR3 spans 15 amino acids. The CDR3 loop reads CASSQSGTIYNEQFF. DNA for the CDR3: TGCGCCAGCAGCCAATCCGGGACAATTTACAATGAGCAGTTCTTC.

The genes are TRBV28 and TRBJ1-1; 7 bases are a match to TRBD1. The CDR3 consists of 13 residues. In germline, CDR1 is MDHEN, CDR2 SYDVKM. Losses at the gene ends were 7 bases for V and 11 bases for J; bases not matched to a gene: 13. The CDR3 bases are TGTGCCAGCACCCCCAGGGGGTTCCTATGGGCTTTCTTT. Residues: CASTPRGFLWAFF.

This clonotype occurred a few times. Written as DNA, the CDR3 is TGTGCCAGTAGTATAAGCAGGGGATACGAGCAGTACGTC. This sequence encodes CASSISRGYEQYV. The chain is built from TRBV19 and TRBJ2-7, with D possibly TRBD1 on 6 matching bases. Trimming stripped 2 bases from V and 4 bases from J, with 9 bases between. CDR1 and CDR2 from the germline V gene are LNHDA and SQIVND (reference sequence). This CDR3 has 13 residues.

This clonotype was seen ten or more times. One end of the junction fails to match germline, which may point to a read error. The chain recombines TRBV11-3 with TRBJ2-2; 7 positions agree with TRBD2. The CDR3 runs to 15 residues. Germline assignment: CDR1 SGHNT and CDR2 YENEEA. The CDR3 here is CASSLGTTNTGELFF. The CDR3 bases are TGTGCTAGCAGCTTAGGGACTACGAACACCGGGGAGCTGTTTTTT.

This clonotype was found a few times. The chain couples TRBV20-1 to TRBJ2-7, with D unclear. With 7 bases removed from V and 0 bases from J, the gap between germline ends came to 19 bases. This CDR3 spans 15 amino acids. Per germline, CDR1 DFQATT and CDR2 SNEGSKA (reference sequence). The CDR3 here is CSGKASFLNSYEQYF. The CDR3 DNA sequence: TGCAGTGGCAAAGCGAGTTTTCTAAACTCCTACGAGCAGTACTTC.

V usage is TRBV2 and J usage is TRBJ2-7; the D is unclear. V was shortened by 2 bases and J by 2 bases, with 13 bases between the two germline ends. CDR1 and CDR2 from the germline V gene are SNHLY and FYNNEI. The length of the CDR3 is 15 residues. This chain's CDR3 is CASSELAGDTYEQYF. The CDR3 DNA is TGTGCCAGCAGTGAACTCGCAGGCGACACCTACGAGCAGTACTTC.

V usage is TRBV20-1 and J usage is TRBJ2-3, with no clear D. CDR1 is DFQATT, CDR2 SNEGSKA, per germline (reference sequence). The CDR3 has 15 residues. The V and J ends lost 4 bases and 0 bases respectively, with 14 bases between them. The CDR3 coding sequence is TGCAGTGCTACAGTGGGCGACCCTAGCACAGATACGCAGTATTTT. Amino acids: CSATVGDPSTDTQYF.

The rearrangement links TRBV10-3 to TRBJ1-5, with D possibly being TRBD1 (5 bases). CDR3 length equals 15 residues. Trimming cost V 3 bases and J 0 bases, with 9 bases left between them. Germline-derived CDR1 and CDR2 are ENHRY and SYGVKD. CDR3 DNA sequence: TGTGCCATCAGTGACTCGACAGTTAGCAATCAGCCCCAGCATTTT. Translating it yields CAISDSTVSNQPQHF.

V usage is TRBV27 and J usage is TRBJ1-1, with D possibly matching TRBD1 (6 bases). V gave up 7 bases and J gave up 6 bases, with 18 bases separating them. Germline V gives CDR1 MNHEY, CDR2 SMNVEV (reference sequence). The CDR3 extends over 14 amino acids. In nucleotides, the CDR3 is TGTGCCAGCATCCCGGACAGTGTTGACTCTGAAGCTTTCTTT. This sequence encodes CASIPDSVDSEAFF.

The chain links TRBV10-1 to TRBJ2-1, with D perhaps matching TRBD1 (6 bases). This CDR3 contains 13 residues. V shed 7 bases and J shed 5 bases, with 12 bases lying between them. Germline loops: CDR1 WNHNN, CDR2 SYGVQD (reference sequence). The CDR3 sequence: CASTQGLDNEQFF. CDR3 DNA: TGCGCCAGCACACAGGGTCTTGACAATGAGCAGTTCTTC.

There are a few counts of this clonotype. The V call is TRBV27, the J call TRBJ1-1, with TRBD1 matching 11 bases. V was pared by 7 bases and J by 6 bases, with 4 bases of the junction left unmatched. CDR1 is MNHEY, CDR2 SMNVEV, per germline (reference sequence). This CDR3 spans 13 amino acids. CDR3 loop: CASKDRGLSEAFF. CDR3 coding DNA: TGTGCCAGCAAGGACAGGGGGCTTTCTGAAGCTTTCTTT.

The chain joins TRBV7-6 to TRBJ2-6; D not certain. V was trimmed by 4 bases and J by 0 bases, leaving 13 bases between them. Germline assignment: CDR1 SGHVS and CDR2 FNYEAQ. CDR3 length equals 17 residues. CDR3: CASSYMSSGSGANVLTF. As DNA, the CDR3 is TGTGCCAGCAGCTACATGTCCTCCGGCTCTGGGGCCAACGTCCTGACTTTC.

The chain joins TRBV7-9 to TRBJ2-5, with 8 bases that match TRBD1. The V and J ends lost 7 bases and 5 bases, in that order; junction bases with no gene match: 9. CDR1 and CDR2 (germline): SEHNR, FQNEAQ (reference sequence). CDR3 length equals 14 residues. This CDR3 reads CASTRDRGDETQYF. In DNA form, the CDR3 reads TGTGCCAGCACCCGAGACAGGGGTGATGAGACCCAGTACTTC.

The rearrangement links TRBV7-6 to TRBJ1-1, with D perhaps TRBD1 (5 bases). Per the germline V gene, CDR1 is SGHVS and CDR2 is FNYEAQ. The CDR3 has 13 residues. V shed 5 bases and J shed 6 bases, with 13 bases lying between them. The CDR3 loop reads CASSAGTGAEAFF. The CDR3 DNA reads as TGTGCCAGCAGCGCTGGGACGGGGGCTGAAGCTTTCTTT.

V is TRBV28 and J is TRBJ2-7; 8 positions agree with TRBD1. CDR1 MDHEN and CDR2 SYDVKM come from the germline V gene. CDR3 length equals 15 residues. The V gene end was trimmed by 2 bases and the J gene end by 5 bases; junction bases not matched to a gene: 8. DNA for the CDR3: TGTGCCAGCAGTTTAACCGGACAGGGATCTGACGAGCAGTACGTC. Translation: CASSLTGQGSDEQYV.

The DNA of the CDR3 is TGTGCCAGCAGTGATACCTTTGAGACCCAGTACTTC. It codes for CASSDTFETQYF. The V gene is TRBV27, the J gene TRBJ2-5, with D unclear. Germline loops: CDR1 MNHEY, CDR2 SMNVEV (reference sequence). The CDR3 spans 12 residues. The germline V and J ends were trimmed by 5 bases and 5 bases, with 9 bases remaining between them.